This TCR beta chain originates from a study of T cell repertoires in cytomegalovirus infection. V was shortened by 6 bases and J by 0 bases, with 11 bases between the two germline ends. The length of the CDR3 is 15 residues. Germline CDR1 is LNHDA and CDR2 is SQIVND (reference sequence). This clonotype was recorded at least ten times. Via MiXCR, TCRdb re-called the reads, giving one row per CDR3 protein. The sample records 400,000 or so distinct CDR3 sequences, roughly a third being singletons. This sequence joins TRBV19 and TRBJ1-4, with unresolved D. The sample comprised PBMCs. The TCR sequence derives from a human donor in good health (CMV status not recorded). Some clones in this sample may be carry-over from other donors' samples. The CDR3 is CASRLDRATNEKLFF. The CDR3 DNA reads TGTGCCAGTAGACTGGACCGTGCAACTAATGAAAAACTGTTTTTT. Combining the CDR3 with reference TRBV19 and TRBJ1-4 gives the whole variable domain DGGITQSPKYLFRKEGQNVTLSCEQNLNHDAMYWYRQDPGQGLRLIYYSQIVNDFQKGDIAEGYSVSREKKESFPLTVTSAQKNPTAFYLCASRLDRATNEKLFFGSGTQLSVL.